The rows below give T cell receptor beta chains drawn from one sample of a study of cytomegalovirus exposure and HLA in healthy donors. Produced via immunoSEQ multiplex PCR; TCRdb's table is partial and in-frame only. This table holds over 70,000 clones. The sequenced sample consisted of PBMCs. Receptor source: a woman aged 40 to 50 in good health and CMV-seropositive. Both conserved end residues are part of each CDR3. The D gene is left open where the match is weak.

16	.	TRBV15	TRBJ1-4	TGTGCCACCAGCAGAGATCTGGCAGGGGAGAATGAAAAACTGTTTTTT	CATSRDLAGENEKLFF
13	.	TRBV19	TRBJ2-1	TGTGCCAGTAGTATAGTAGGGGGTATTGAGCAGTTCTTC	CASSIVGGIEQFF
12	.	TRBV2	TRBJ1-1	TGTGCCAGCATCCCAGGGAGGACTGAAGCTTTCTTT	CASIPGRTEAFF
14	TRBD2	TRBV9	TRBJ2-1	TGTGCCAGCAGCGAGACCCTCGCGGGAGGGCCCCATTTCTTC	CASSETLAGGPHFF
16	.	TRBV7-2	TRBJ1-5	TGTGCCAGCAGCTTATATCAGTTAGGGGGAGACCAGCCCCAGCATTTT	CASSLYQLGGDQPQHF
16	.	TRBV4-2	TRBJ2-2	TGTGCCAGCAGCCAAGAAGAGGGGGGGGTTGCGGGGGAGCTGTTTTTT	CASSQEEGGVAGELFF
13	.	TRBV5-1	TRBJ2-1	TGCGCCAGCAGCTTGGACTACAAAGGGGGACAGTTCTTC	CASSLDYKGGQFF
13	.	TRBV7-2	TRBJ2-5	TGTGCCAGCAGCTTTGGGGCAGGGGAGACCCAGTACTTC	CASSFGAGETQYF
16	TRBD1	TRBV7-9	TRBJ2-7	TGTGCCAGCAGCCCCGGACAGGGGGGGAGCTCCTACGAGCAGTACTTC	CASSPGQGGSSYEQYF
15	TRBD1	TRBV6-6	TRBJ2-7	TGTGCCAGCAGAGACGGGGGACAGGGCTCCTACGAGCAGTACTTC	CASRDGGQGSYEQYF
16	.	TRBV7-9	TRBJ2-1	TGTGCCAGCAGCTTAGCGCTAGCGAGTAGGTTAGGGGAGCAGTTCTTC	CASSLALASRLGEQFF
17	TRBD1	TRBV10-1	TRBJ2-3	TGCGCCAGCAGTGAGTCGACGACAGGGGGGCCGCCAGATACGCAGTATTTT	CASSESTTGGPPDTQYF
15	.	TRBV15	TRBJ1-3	TGTGCCACCAGCAGAGATATTTTCTCTGGAAACACCATATATTTT	CATSRDIFSGNTIYF
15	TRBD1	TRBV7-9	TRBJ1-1	TGTGCCAGCAGCCGACGGGGCTGGGACAGGGATGAAGCTTTCTTT	CASSRRGWDRDEAFF
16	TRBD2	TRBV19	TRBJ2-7	TGTGCCAGTAGTACCAACGGACTAGCGCCCTCCTACGAGCAGTACTTC	CASSTNGLAPSYEQYF
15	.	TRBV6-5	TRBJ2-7	TGTGCCAGCGGGACCGCGGACAGTATGGCGGACGAGCAGTACTTC	CASGTADSMADEQYF
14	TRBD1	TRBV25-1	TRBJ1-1	TGTGCCAGCAGGAGGGACAGGGCAGACACTGAAGCTTTCTTT	CASRRDRADTEAFF
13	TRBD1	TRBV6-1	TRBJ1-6	TGTGCCAGCAGGACAGGGAGCTCTTCACCCCTCCACTTT	CASRTGSSSPLHF
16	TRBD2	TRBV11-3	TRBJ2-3	TGTGCCAGCAGCTTAGGGGCTAGCGGAGTCACAGATACGCAGTATTTT	CASSLGASGVTDTQYF
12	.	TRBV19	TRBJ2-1	TGTGCCAGTAGTATAGATCGGGGTGAGCAGTTCTTC	CASSIDRGEQFF
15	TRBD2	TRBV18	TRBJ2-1	TGTGCCAGCTCACTACTAGCGGAAGACTACAATGAGCAGTTCTTC	CASSLLAEDYNEQFF
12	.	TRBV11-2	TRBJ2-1	TGTGCCAGCAGCCCCGGACTGGACTCCTGGTTCTTC	CASSPGLDSWFF
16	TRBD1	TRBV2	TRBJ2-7	TGTGCCAGCAGGGCCGGGACAGGGTTCGGGTCCTACGAGCAGTACTTC	CASRAGTGFGSYEQYF
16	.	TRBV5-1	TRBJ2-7	TGCGCCAGCAGCTACCGCCTTGGGCAGGTCTCCTACGAGCAGTACTTC	CASSYRLGQVSYEQYF
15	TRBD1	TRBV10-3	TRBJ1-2	TGTGCCATCAGTGAGCCCTTGGACAGGGGGGATGGCTACACCTTC	CAISEPLDRGDGYTF
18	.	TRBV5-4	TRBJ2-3	TGTGCCAGCAGCCCTAATCCCCTAGCGGAGGGGGGCGCAGATACGCGGTATTTT	CASSPNPLAEGGADTRYF
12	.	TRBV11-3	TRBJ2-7	TGTGCCAGCAGCTTAGGTCGCGGCGAGCAGTACTTC	CASSLGRGEQYF
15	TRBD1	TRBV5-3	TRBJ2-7	TGTGCCAGAAGCTTGCAAACAGGGGGATCCTACGAGCAGTACTTC	CARSLQTGGSYEQYF
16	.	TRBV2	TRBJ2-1	TGTGCCAGCAGTGAAGACTGGGGGCGCGGTCACAATGAGCAGTTCTTC	CASSEDWGRGHNEQFF
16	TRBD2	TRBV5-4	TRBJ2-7	TGTGCCAGCAGCTTGGTGGGCGGGGGGCCCTCCTACGAGCAGTACTTC	CASSLVGGGPSYEQYF
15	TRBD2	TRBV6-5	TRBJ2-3	TGTGCCAGCACCCACTTAGCGGGGGTCACAGATACGCAGTATTTT	CASTHLAGVTDTQYF
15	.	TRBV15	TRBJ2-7	TGTGCCACCAGCAGAGGTGGACTTACAACCTACGAGCAGTACTTC	CATSRGGLTTYEQYF
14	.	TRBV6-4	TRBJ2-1	TGTGCCAGCAGTGCGACGGACACCACCCGGGAGCAGTTCTTC	CASSATDTTREQFF
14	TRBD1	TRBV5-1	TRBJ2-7	TGCGCCAGCAGCTTGCTGGACAGGTCCTACGAGCAGTACTTC	CASSLLDRSYEQYF
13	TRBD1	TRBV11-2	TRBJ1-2	TGTGCCAGCAGCCGGGACAGGGTTAATGGCTACACCTTC	CASSRDRVNGYTF
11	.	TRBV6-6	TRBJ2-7	TGTGCCAGCAGTTACCGGGATGAGCAGTACTTC	CASSYRDEQYF
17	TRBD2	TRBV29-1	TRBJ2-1	TGCAGCGTTACCCCTGGACCCACTAGCGGGAGATTGGATGAGCAGTTCTTC	CSVTPGPTSGRLDEQFF
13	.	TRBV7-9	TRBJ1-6	TGTGCCAGCAGCCCTACGGGGAAGACACCCCTCCACTTT	CASSPTGKTPLHF
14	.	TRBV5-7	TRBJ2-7	TGTGCCAGCACCAAACAAAAGGGGTTCTACGAGCAGTACTTC	CASTKQKGFYEQYF
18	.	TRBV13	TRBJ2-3	TGTGCCAGCAGCTTCGCAGCTGATGAAATGACTAGCACAGATACGCAGTATTTT	CASSFAADEMTSTDTQYF
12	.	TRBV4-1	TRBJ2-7	TGCGCCAGCAGCCAAGGCCCCTACGAGCAGTACTTC	CASSQGPYEQYF
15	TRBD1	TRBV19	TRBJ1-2	TGTGCCAGTAGTATTCTACAGGGGAACAACTATGGCTACACCTTC	CASSILQGNNYGYTF
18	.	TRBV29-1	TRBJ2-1	TGCAGCGTTGAAGATCAGGGGGGAGTCACCCTCTCCTACAATGAGCAGTTCTTC	CSVEDQGGVTLSYNEQFF
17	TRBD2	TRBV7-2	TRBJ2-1	TGTGCCAGCAGCCTACTTACGGGACTAAGTGTCGACCAAGAGCAGTTCTTC	CASSLLTGLSVDQEQFF
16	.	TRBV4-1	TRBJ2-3	TGCGCCAGCAGCCAAGATGAGGTTGACTTCACAGATACGCAGTATTTT	CASSQDEVDFTDTQYF